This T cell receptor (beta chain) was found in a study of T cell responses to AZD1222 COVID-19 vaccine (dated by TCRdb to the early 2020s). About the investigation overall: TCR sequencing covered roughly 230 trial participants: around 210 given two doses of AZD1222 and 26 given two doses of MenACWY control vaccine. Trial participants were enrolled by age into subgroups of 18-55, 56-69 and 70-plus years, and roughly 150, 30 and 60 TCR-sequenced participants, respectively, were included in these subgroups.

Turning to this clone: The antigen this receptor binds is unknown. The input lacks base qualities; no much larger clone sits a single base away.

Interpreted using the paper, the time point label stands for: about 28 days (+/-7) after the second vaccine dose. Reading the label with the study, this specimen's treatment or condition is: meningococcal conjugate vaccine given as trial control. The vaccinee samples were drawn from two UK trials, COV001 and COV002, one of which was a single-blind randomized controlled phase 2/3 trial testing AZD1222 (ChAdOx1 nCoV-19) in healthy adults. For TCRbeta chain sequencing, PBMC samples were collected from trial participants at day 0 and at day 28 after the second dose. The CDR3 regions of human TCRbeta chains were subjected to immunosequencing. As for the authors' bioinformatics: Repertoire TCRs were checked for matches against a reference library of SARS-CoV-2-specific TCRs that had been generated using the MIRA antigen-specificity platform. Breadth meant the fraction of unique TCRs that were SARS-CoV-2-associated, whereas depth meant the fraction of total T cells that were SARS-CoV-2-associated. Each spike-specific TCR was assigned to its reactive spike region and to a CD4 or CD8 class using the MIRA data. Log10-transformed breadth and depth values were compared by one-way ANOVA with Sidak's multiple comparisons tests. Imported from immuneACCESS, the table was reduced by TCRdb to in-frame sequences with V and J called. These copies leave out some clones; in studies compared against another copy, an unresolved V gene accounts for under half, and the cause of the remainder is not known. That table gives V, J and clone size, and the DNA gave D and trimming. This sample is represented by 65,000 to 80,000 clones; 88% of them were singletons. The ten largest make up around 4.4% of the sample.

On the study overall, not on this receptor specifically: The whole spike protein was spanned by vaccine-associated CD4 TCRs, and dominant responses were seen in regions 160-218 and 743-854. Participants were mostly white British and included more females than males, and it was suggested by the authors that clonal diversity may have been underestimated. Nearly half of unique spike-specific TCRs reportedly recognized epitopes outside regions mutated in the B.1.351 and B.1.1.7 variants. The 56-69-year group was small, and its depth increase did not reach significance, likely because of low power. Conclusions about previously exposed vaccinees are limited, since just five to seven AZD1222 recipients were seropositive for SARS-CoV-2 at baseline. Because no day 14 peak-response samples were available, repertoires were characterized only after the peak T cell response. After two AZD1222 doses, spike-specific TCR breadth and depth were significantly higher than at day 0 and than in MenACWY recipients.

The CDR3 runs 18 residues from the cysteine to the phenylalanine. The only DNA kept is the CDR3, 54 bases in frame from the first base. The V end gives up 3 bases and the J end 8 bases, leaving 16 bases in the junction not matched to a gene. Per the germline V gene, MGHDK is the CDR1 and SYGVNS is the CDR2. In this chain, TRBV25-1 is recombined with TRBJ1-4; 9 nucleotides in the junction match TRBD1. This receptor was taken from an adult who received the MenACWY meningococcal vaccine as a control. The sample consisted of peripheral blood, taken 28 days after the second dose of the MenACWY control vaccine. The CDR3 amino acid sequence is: CASSDHSRDREGLEKLFF. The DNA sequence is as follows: TGTGCCAGCAGTGACCATTCCCGGGACAGGGAGGGGTTGGAAAAACTGTTTTTT.